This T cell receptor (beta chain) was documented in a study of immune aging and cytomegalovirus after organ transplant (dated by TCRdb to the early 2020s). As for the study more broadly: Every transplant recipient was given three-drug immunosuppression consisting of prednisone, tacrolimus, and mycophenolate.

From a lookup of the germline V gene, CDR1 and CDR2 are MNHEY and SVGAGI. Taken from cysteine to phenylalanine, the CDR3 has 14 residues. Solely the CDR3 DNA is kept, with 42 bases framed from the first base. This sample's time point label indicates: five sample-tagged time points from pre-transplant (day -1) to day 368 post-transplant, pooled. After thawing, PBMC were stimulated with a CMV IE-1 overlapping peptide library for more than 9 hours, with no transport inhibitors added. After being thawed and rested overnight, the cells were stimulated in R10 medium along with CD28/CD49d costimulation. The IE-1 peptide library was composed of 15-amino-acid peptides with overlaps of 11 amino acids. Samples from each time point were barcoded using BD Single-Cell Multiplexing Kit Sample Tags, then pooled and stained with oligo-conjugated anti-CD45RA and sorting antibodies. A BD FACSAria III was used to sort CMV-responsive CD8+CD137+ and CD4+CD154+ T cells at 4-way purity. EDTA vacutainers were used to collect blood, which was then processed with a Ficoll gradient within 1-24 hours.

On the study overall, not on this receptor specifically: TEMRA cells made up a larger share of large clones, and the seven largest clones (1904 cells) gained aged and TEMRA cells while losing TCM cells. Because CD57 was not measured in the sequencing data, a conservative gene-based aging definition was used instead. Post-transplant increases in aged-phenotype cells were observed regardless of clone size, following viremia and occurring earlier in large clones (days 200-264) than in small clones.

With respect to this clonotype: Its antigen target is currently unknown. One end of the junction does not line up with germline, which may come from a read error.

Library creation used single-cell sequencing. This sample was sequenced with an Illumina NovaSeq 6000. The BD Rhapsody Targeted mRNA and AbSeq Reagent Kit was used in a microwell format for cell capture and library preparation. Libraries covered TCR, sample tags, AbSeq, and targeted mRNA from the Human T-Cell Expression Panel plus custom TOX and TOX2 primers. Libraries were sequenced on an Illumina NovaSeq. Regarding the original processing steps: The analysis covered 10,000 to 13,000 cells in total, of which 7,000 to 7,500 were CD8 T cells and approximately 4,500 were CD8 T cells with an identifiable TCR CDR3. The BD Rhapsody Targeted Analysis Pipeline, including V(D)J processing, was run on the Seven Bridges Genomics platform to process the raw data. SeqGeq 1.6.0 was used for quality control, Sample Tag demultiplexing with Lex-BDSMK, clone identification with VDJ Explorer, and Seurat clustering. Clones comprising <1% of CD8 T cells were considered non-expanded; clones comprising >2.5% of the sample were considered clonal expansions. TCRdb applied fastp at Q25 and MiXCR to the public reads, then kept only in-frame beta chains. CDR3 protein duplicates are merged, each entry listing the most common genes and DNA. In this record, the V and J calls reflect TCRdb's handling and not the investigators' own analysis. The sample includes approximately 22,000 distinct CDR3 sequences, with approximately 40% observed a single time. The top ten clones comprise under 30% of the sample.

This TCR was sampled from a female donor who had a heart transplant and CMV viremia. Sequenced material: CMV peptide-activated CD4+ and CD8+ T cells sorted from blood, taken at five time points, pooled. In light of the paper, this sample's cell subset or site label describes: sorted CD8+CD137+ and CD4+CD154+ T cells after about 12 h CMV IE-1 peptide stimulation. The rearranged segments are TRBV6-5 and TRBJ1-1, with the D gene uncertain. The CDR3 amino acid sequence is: CASSYTPSNTEAFF. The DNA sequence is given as TGTGCCAGCAGTTACACCCCTTCGAACACTGAGGCTTTCTTT.